This T cell receptor (beta chain) appears in the sequencing data of a study of blood T cell repertoires in COVID-19. Study at large: Sites across the United States, Italy and Spain contributed samples from acute and convalescent COVID-19. PBMCs, B-cell-depleted T cells, or T cells provided the cDNA or gDNA that made up the material.

The CDR3 is 13 amino acids. The germline V and J ends were trimmed by 5 bases and 7 bases, with 12 bases remaining between them. Germline V gives CDR1 MNHEY, CDR2 SMNVEV (reference sequence). Adults between roughly 18 and 90 years of age took part from 24 US areas. Clinical histories supplied by participants themselves formed the basis of cohort assignment. Assay used: immunoSEQ multiplex PCR; TCRdb lists only in-frame clones, some missing. The table lists some 260,000 clones, about 88% of them singletons. The specimen was PBMCs or T cells enriched from blood (not recorded which). This receptor was identified in a man under 40 with acute COVID-19. This chain joins TRBV27 and TRBJ2-4, with D perhaps TRBD1 (5 bases). The CDR3 DNA sequence: TGTGCCAGCAGTCCCCTCTGGGGCAACATTCAGTACTTC. Its protein product is CASSPLWGNIQYF.